Following are 30 T cell receptor beta chains from one sample sequenced in a study of blood T cell repertoires in COVID-19. Measured with immunoSEQ multiplex PCR; TCRdb has only the in-frame clones, and not every one. The data hold about 120,000 clones, with around 84% observed a single time. The sequenced material came from peripheral blood. These receptors all stem from a human donor in a cohort sampled during active COVID-19.

The J gene is TRBJ2-3, the V gene TRBV7-2; 8 bases agree with TRBD1. V trimming: 0 bases; J trimming: 5 bases; junction bases outside the gene matches: 10. This CDR3 contains 17 residues. The V gene's germline CDR1 is SGHTA and CDR2 FQGNSA. CDR3: CASSLARDRRRVDTQYF. The CDR3, as DNA: TGTGCCAGCAGCTTAGCTCGGGACAGGCGACGGGTAGATACGCAGTATTTT.

The V gene is TRBV18, the J gene TRBJ1-3, with 7 bases identical to TRBD1. V lost 1 base to trimming and J lost 2 bases; unmatched junction nucleotides: 5. The CDR3 sequence is 16 residues long. Germline V gene data show CDR1 as KGHSH and CDR2 as LQKENI. The CDR3 nucleotides are TGTGCCAGCTCACCACAGACAGGGCTCACTGGAAACACCATATATTTT. It specifies CASSPQTGLTGNTIYF.

V and J are TRBV4-3 and TRBJ2-1; D possibly corresponds to TRBD2 (7 bases). The CDR3 covers 17 residues. Germline values: CDR1 LGHNA, CDR2 YSLEER. V was trimmed by 0 bases and J by 3 bases, leaving 15 bases between them. For the CDR3, the DNA is TGCGCCAGCAGCCAAGATCCGCTCGGGGGGCTCTACAATGAGCAGTTCTTC. Translation gives CASSQDPLGGLYNEQFF.

The rearrangement uses TRBV4-3 and TRBJ2-1; D possibly corresponds to TRBD1 (7 bases). Germline V gene lookup returns CDR1 LGHNA and CDR2 YSLEER. The CDR3 extends over 16 amino acids. V was clipped by 0 bases and J by 3 bases, with 12 bases between them. DNA for the CDR3: TGCGCCAGCAGCCAAGAGGCAGGGGGGCTCTACAATGAGCAGTTCTTC. Amino acid sequence: CASSQEAGGLYNEQFF.

The V and J genes are TRBV13 and TRBJ1-6; 7 bases fit TRBD1. This CDR3 is built from 12 residues. Trimming cost V 3 bases and J 10 bases; bases outside gene matches: 0. Per germline, CDR1 PRHDT and CDR2 FYEKMQ (reference sequence). The DNA of the CDR3 is TGTGCCAGCAGCTTCAGGGGGTCACCCCTCCACTTT. Amino acid sequence: CASSFRGSPLHF. Complete variable domain (other parts from reference TRBV13 and TRBJ1-6): AAGVIQSPRHLIKEKRETATLKCYPIPRHDTVYWYQQGPGQDPQFLISFYEKMQSDKGSIPDRFSAQQFSDYHSELNMSSLELGDSALYFCASSFRGSPLHFGNGTRLTVT.

This chain uses TRBV5-4 with TRBJ1-5; perhaps TRBD1 as D (5 bases). V was cut by 3 bases and J by 1 base, with 14 bases left in between. The CDR3 consists of 16 residues. Germline loops: CDR1 SGHNT, CDR2 YYREEE (reference sequence). In DNA form, the CDR3 reads TGTGCCAGCAGCTCGGGGGGTACGAAGAGCAATCAGCCCCAGCATTTT. Protein: CASSSGGTKSNQPQHF.

This clone came up many times. The J gene is TRBJ2-2, the V gene TRBV6-2 or TRBV6-3; a possible D gene is TRBD2 (6 bases). Trimming pared 0 bases from V and 10 bases from J, leaving 12 bases between. Germline lookup yields CDR1 MNHEY and CDR2 SVGEGT. The CDR3 contains 14 residues. The CDR3 loop reads CASSYSGGSAELFF. The CDR3 DNA reads TGTGCCAGCAGTTACTCTGGGGGGAGCGCGGAGCTGTTTTTT.

V usage is TRBV10-1 and J usage is TRBJ1-2, with D unclear. V was clipped by 5 bases and J by 6 bases, with 13 bases between them. Germline assignment: CDR1 WNHNN and CDR2 SYGVQD (reference sequence). The CDR3 consists of 13 residues. CDR3 coding DNA: TGCGCCAGCAGTTGGGCCGCTAAGAATGGCTACACCTTC. This sequence encodes CASSWAAKNGYTF.

The chain carries TRBV6-2 or TRBV6-3 and TRBJ2-5, with 7 bases that match TRBD2. With 5 bases clipped from V and 5 bases from J, the junction kept 8 bases outside the gene matches. The CDR3 is 14 residues long. Germline loops: CDR1 MNHEY, CDR2 SVGEGT. CDR3 region: CASSTGRPRETQYF. CDR3 DNA sequence: TGTGCCAGCAGTACCGGGAGGCCGAGGGAGACCCAGTACTTC.

This clone was seen a few times. The chain joins TRBV28 to TRBJ1-1; 8 bases line up with TRBD1. CDR3 length: 14 residues. Germline trimming cut 10 bases from V and 5 bases from J; bases unmatched to any gene: 12. CDR1 is MDHEN and CDR2 is SYDVKM in the germline V gene. CDR3 loop: CATQTQGAGTEAFF. The CDR3 DNA reads TGTGCCACCCAAACCCAGGGGGCAGGTACTGAAGCTTTCTTT.

The chain is built from TRBV9 and TRBJ2-7; TRBD1 aligns across 7 bases. The CDR3 covers 17 residues. Per the germline V gene, CDR1 is SGDLS and CDR2 is YYNGEE. Trimming removed 0 bases from V and 4 bases from J; junction bases left unmatched: 13. The CDR3 is CASSVGPPPGQIYEQYF. The CDR3 coding sequence is TGTGCCAGCAGCGTAGGTCCCCCCCCGGGACAGATTTACGAGCAGTACTTC.

V is TRBV9 and J is TRBJ2-3; TRBD2 agrees at 8 bases. The CDR3 covers 15 residues. V shed 0 bases and J 13 bases; nucleotides not matched to a gene: 13. Germline-derived CDR1 and CDR2 are SGDLS and YYNGEE. CDR3: CASSVGSSGHNGEYF. Here the CDR3 DNA reads TGTGCCAGCAGCGTAGGTTCTAGCGGGCACAACGGGGAGTATTTT.

The chain has TRBV4-3 and TRBJ2-7; 11 nucleotides line up with TRBD1. V lost 4 bases to trimming and J lost 3 bases; unmatched junction nucleotides: 8. The germline gives CDR1 LGHNA, CDR2 YSLEER. The CDR3 spans 16 residues. The CDR3 region has the DNA TGCGCCAGCAGCCCTAGAGGGACAGGGGGGATCTACGAGCAGTACTTC. It yields the protein CASSPRGTGGIYEQYF.

This chain uses TRBV4-1 with TRBJ1-5; D gene uncertain. This CDR3 spans 15 amino acids. The germline gives CDR1 MGHRA, CDR2 YSYEKL. Trimming shortened V by 3 bases and J by 7 bases, and 16 bases separated the two germline ends. The CDR3 coding sequence is TGCGCCAGCAGCCATAACGGGGTTTCCAGCCAGCCCCAGCATTTT. This gives the protein CASSHNGVSSQPQHF.

The CDR3 DNA sequence: TGTGCCAGCAGCCCTGTAGCGGGGGGTGGGGAGACCCAGTACTTC. Encoded protein: CASSPVAGGGETQYF. The J gene is TRBJ2-5, the V gene TRBV7-2; 10 nucleotides align to TRBD2. The CDR3 is 15 residues long. In germline, CDR1 is SGHTA, CDR2 FQGNSA. Trimming took 5 bases from V and 5 from J; bases not matched to a gene: 8.

The chain has TRBV6-5 and TRBJ2-7, with D maybe TRBD2 (5 bases). This CDR3 contains 16 residues. CDR1 MNHEY and CDR2 SVGAGI come from the germline V gene. V lost 4 bases and J lost 3, with 19 bases in between. This chain's CDR3 is CASSSGGYGLNYEQYF. CDR3 DNA sequence: TGTGCCAGCAGTTCAGGCGGGTATGGTCTCAACTACGAGCAGTACTTC.

The V gene is TRBV5-6, the J gene TRBJ1-5, with 8 bases matching TRBD1. CDR1 and CDR2 (germline): SGHDT, YYEEEE. The V segment lost 4 bases and the J segment 4 bases; nucleotides outside the gene matches: 4. The length of the CDR3 is 14 residues. The CDR3 DNA reads TGTGCCAGCAGCCGTAACAGGGGGAATCAGCCCCAGCATTTT. It encodes CASSRNRGNQPQHF.

The chain employs TRBV28 and TRBJ2-7; 7 nucleotides agree with TRBD1. V shed 10 bases, J shed 3 bases, and the junction held 9 bases outside the gene matches. Germline assignment: CDR1 MDHEN and CDR2 SYDVKM. The CDR3 contains 13 residues. The CDR3 DNA follows: TGTGCCACCGAGGGGACAGTAGGCTACGAGCAGTACTTC. Its translation is CATEGTVGYEQYF.

This rearrangement joins TRBV28 to TRBJ1-3; 7 nucleotides line up with TRBD1. V was pared by 5 bases and J by 4 bases, with 11 bases of the junction left unmatched. The CDR3 contains 16 residues. Germline values: CDR1 MDHEN, CDR2 SYDVKM. CDR3 bases: TGTGCCAGCAGTCTTTCGACAGGGCAAGGCGGAAACACCATATATTTT. Protein: CASSLSTGQGGNTIYF.

This chain uses TRBV27 with TRBJ2-7; D is unresolved. CDR1 is MNHEY, CDR2 SMNVEV, per germline (reference sequence). This CDR3 comprises 14 residues. V was shortened by 7 bases and J by 2 bases, with 15 bases between the two germline ends. CDR3 region: CASKVSTPTYEQYF. The CDR3 DNA is TGTGCCAGCAAAGTGTCGACTCCTACCTACGAGCAGTACTTC.

This chain links TRBV7-9 with TRBJ1-1; weak D call: TRBD1 (5 bases). Germline lookup yields CDR1 SEHNR and CDR2 FQNEAQ (reference sequence). The CDR3 contains 15 residues. The V end was cut by 1 base, the J end by 4 bases, with 13 bases between. CDR3 sequence reads: CASSLGGTVLTEAFF. DNA of the CDR3: TGTGCCAGCAGCTTAGGCGGGACTGTGCTCACTGAAGCTTTCTTT.

This chain links TRBV3-1 (or the pseudogene TRBV3-2) with TRBJ2-2; D ambiguous. Looked up from germline, CDR1 is LGHDT and CDR2 is YNNKEL (reference sequence). V shed 0 bases and J shed 4 bases, with 3 bases lying between them. The CDR3 is made up of 13 amino acids. CDR3 region: CASSQDRTGELFF. The DNA of the CDR3 is TGTGCCAGCAGCCAAGATCGCACCGGGGAGCTGTTTTTT.

This clone was found a few times. This chain connects TRBV19 to TRBJ1-1, with 9 bases matching TRBD1. The CDR3 covers 14 residues. Germline loops: CDR1 LNHDA, CDR2 SQIVND (reference sequence). V lost 4 bases, J lost 5 bases, and 5 bases stayed unmatched. The CDR3 sequence is CASSTGTGWTEAFF. The CDR3, as DNA: TGTGCCAGTAGTACGGGGACAGGGTGGACTGAAGCTTTCTTT.

The chain combines TRBV19 with TRBJ2-4, with 8 bases lining up with TRBD2. Germline values: CDR1 LNHDA, CDR2 SQIVND (reference sequence). The CDR3 loop spans 15 amino acids. V shed 5 bases, J shed 0 bases, and the junction held 3 bases outside the gene matches. CDR3 sequence (DNA): TGTGCCAGTAGTTCGGGAGGGGGAGCCAAAAACATTCAGTACTTC. Encoded protein: CASSSGGGAKNIQYF. Variable domain in full (rest from reference TRBV19 and TRBJ2-4): DGGITQSPKYLFRKEGQNVTLSCEQNLNHDAMYWYRQDPGQGLRLIYYSQIVNDFQKGDIAEGYSVSREKKESFPLTVTSAQKNPTAFYLCASSSGGGAKNIQYFGAGTRLSVL.

J is TRBJ2-7 and V is TRBV6-5; 9 bases agree with TRBD1. This CDR3 has 15 residues. Losses at the gene ends were 3 bases for V and 1 base for J; bases not matched to a gene: 4. The germline CDR1 and CDR2 sequences are MNHEY and SVGAGI. In nucleotides, the CDR3 is TGTGCCAGCAGTTATAGACAGGGGGGTTCCTACGAGCAGTACTTC. It encodes CASSYRQGGSYEQYF.

V usage is TRBV7-6 and J usage is TRBJ2-1; a possible D gene is TRBD2 (5 bases). The germline V gene encodes CDR1 SGHVS and CDR2 FNYEAQ. This CDR3 has 15 residues. V was clipped by 5 bases and J by 1 base, with 12 bases between them. This CDR3 reads CASSELDGSYNEQFF. CDR3 nucleotide sequence: TGTGCCAGCAGCGAACTAGATGGGTCCTACAATGAGCAGTTCTTC.

This chain joins TRBV29-1 and TRBJ2-6; a weak D match, TRBD1 (6 bases). The CDR3 contains 17 residues. V was shortened by 3 bases and J by 4 bases, with 19 bases between the two germline ends. Per the germline V gene, CDR1 is SQVTM and CDR2 is ANQGSEA. CDR3 protein: CSVDSQDRDRGANVLTF. DNA for the CDR3: TGCAGCGTTGATTCCCAAGACCGAGACAGGGGGGCCAACGTCCTGACTTTC. The full variable domain, completed using reference TRBV29-1 and TRBJ2-6, is SAVISQKPSRDICQRGTSLTIQCQVDSQVTMMFWYRQQPGQSLTLIATANQGSEATYESGFVIDKFPISRPNLTFSTLTVSNMSPEDSSIYLCSVDSQDRDRGANVLTFGAGSRLTVL.

The chain links TRBV7-9 to TRBJ2-7, with 8 bases identical to TRBD2. The germline gives CDR1 SEHNR, CDR2 FQNEAQ (reference sequence). The CDR3 is 17 residues long. V was pared by 1 base and J by 1 base, with 9 bases of the junction left unmatched. CDR3 loop: CASSLGEGSGVSYEQYF. As DNA, the CDR3 is TGTGCCAGCAGCTTAGGAGAAGGTAGCGGGGTTTCCTACGAGCAGTACTTC.

The chain joins TRBV20-1 to TRBJ2-1; D possibly corresponds to TRBD2 (6 bases). With 3 bases removed from V and 0 bases from J, the gap between germline ends came to 12 bases. Germline V gives CDR1 DFQATT, CDR2 SNEGSKA (reference sequence). The CDR3 loop spans 15 amino acids. The CDR3 coding sequence is TGCAGTGCTAGTCTTGGGGGGATCTCCTACAATGAGCAGTTCTTC. Protein: CSASLGGISYNEQFF.

The chain employs TRBV4-1 and TRBJ1-4; D gene uncertain. V was trimmed by 4 bases and J by 5 bases, leaving 17 bases between them. From germline, CDR1 is MGHRA and CDR2 YSYEKL. CDR3 length: 16 amino acids. The CDR3 loop is CASSPHLAEGNEKLFF. The CDR3 DNA follows: TGCGCCAGCAGCCCACACCTGGCCGAGGGCAATGAAAAACTGTTTTTT.